This T cell receptor beta chain was retrieved from a study of Graves' ophthalmopathy and Graves' hyperthyroidism. The TCR beta CDR3 regions underwent amplification from RNA transcripts. Scientists carried out first-round RT-PCR using HTBI primers and then a second-round multiplex PCR. TCRdb used MiXCR to reprocess the multiplex PCR reads, holding one entry per CDR3 protein. The sample holds hundreds of thousands of distinct CDR3 sequences, around 40% seen once. This CDR3 comprises 14 residues. V lost 11 bases, J lost 4 bases, and 13 bases stayed unmatched. Germline V gene data show CDR1 as ENHRY and CDR2 as SYGVKD. A remark on this clonotype: This may stem from a read error, because a much larger clone lies one nucleotide away.

Reliance was placed on clinical symptoms, serum thyroxine, TRAb, thyroid ultrasound and orbital computed tomography for diagnosis. Specimen: peripheral blood. The TCR sequence derives from an adult man with Graves' ophthalmopathy. The chain couples TRBV10-3 to TRBJ1-1; 7 nucleotides line up with TRBD1. The CDR3 region has the DNA TGTGCCCGCAGCCGAGACAGGGCGGTCACTGAAGCTTTCTTT. As protein: CARSRDRAVTEAFF.